Sequencing of this TCR beta chain was carried out in a study of blood T cell repertoires in COVID-19. The CDR3 covers 15 residues. Germline lookup yields CDR1 LNHDA and CDR2 SQIVND (reference sequence). The germline V and J ends were trimmed by 5 bases and 3 bases, with 16 bases remaining between them. Data came from immunoSEQ multiplex PCR; TCRdb stores just in-frame clones and leaves some out. The top ten clones hold roughly 1.7% of a sample with about 150,000 clones, about three quarters of them seen once. Source material: peripheral blood. The J gene is TRBJ1-1, the V gene TRBV19, with D tentatively TRBD1 (6 bases). This TCR was sampled from a man of 80 years or more with acute or convalescent COVID-19. CDR3 nucleotides: TGTGCCAGTAGTCCAACAAAGAAGGGGGACACTGAAGCTTTCTTT. As protein: CASSPTKKGDTEAFF.